These 10 T cell receptor beta chains came from one sample sequenced in a study of T-cell memory formation after mild COVID-19. TCRdb re-called the 5' RACE reads with MiXCR, one entry per CDR3 protein. The sample has a few hundred thousand distinct CDR3 sequences, roughly a sixth seen once. Sequencing was performed on PBMCs or a T cell subset sorted from them (not recorded which). The receptors stem from a man aged 18-30 years who had mild COVID-19 (a few samples of this study predate the infection). Cell type and time point are not known.

This clonotype has just a few counts. Here the CDR3 omits its conserved ending phenylalanine or tryptophan, so a read error is the likely source. The DNA is omitted, as the CDR3 cannot be located on it reliably, and the CDR3 follows TCRdb's listing. CDR3 residues: CASSQGGSYRVY. This chain joins TRBV4-3 and TRBJ1-2. With termini counted, the CDR3 has 12 amino acids. Germline loops: CDR1 LGHNA, CDR2 YSLEER.

The V call is TRBV13, the J call TRBJ1-6, with 8 bases that match TRBD1. The length of the CDR3 is 16 residues. Germline CDR1 PRHDT, CDR2 FYEKMQ (reference sequence). V was pared by 1 base and J by 7 bases, with 6 bases of the junction left unmatched. CDR3 coding DNA: TGTGCCAGCAGCTTAGTGACAGGGGTCAGGAATTCACCCCTCCACTTT. It encodes CASSLVTGVRNSPLHF.

This clonotype was counted a few times. The CDR3 bases are TGCAGCGTTGTTTGGATGGTGCCAGGCGGGGAATCACCCCTCCACTTT. This gives the protein CSVVWMVPGGESPLHF. V gene TRBV29-1 combines with J gene TRBJ1-6; no reliable D call. Between the trimmed V and J ends, which lost 4 bases and 10 bases, there was a span of 23 bases. The CDR3 sequence is 16 residues long. Germline V gene sequence: CDR1 SQVTM, CDR2 ANQGSEA.

V is TRBV10-3 and J is TRBJ2-7, with 14 bases matching TRBD2. V lost 10 bases to trimming and J lost 5 bases; unmatched junction nucleotides: 4. This CDR3 has 13 amino acids. The germline gives CDR1 ENHRY, CDR2 SYGVKD. The CDR3 DNA follows: TGTGCCAGTCGACTAGCGGGGGGGAACGAGCAGTACTTC. Translation gives CASRLAGGNEQYF.

This clonotype was seen repeatedly, ten times or more. The rearrangement joins TRBV7-9 to TRBJ1-3; no clear D gene. The CDR3 contains 15 residues. The V end lost 5 bases, the J end lost 0 bases, and 11 bases lay between the germline ends. Germline V gene lookup returns CDR1 SEHNR and CDR2 FQNEAQ (reference sequence). The chain's CDR3 is CASSPSGISGNTIYF. The DNA of the CDR3 is TGTGCCAGCAGCCCGTCGGGGATCTCTGGAAACACCATATATTTT.

This clonotype was detected a few times. The chain employs TRBV12-3 or TRBV12-4 and TRBJ1-1; no reliable D call. CDR3 length equals 15 residues. Trimming removed 3 bases at V and 0 bases at J, with 11 bases between. The CDR3 sequence: CASSLAGRVNTEAFF. The CDR3 DNA follows: TGTGCCAGCAGTTTGGCGGGGAGGGTGAACACTGAAGCTTTCTTT.

This clonotype was counted between two and nine times. This may be a read error, as it is one base from a much larger clone. This chain connects TRBV7-2 to TRBJ2-5, with D perhaps TRBD2 (6 bases). V shed 7 bases and J shed 5 bases, with 14 bases lying between them. Looked up from germline, CDR1 is SGHTA and CDR2 is FQGNSA. This CDR3 contains 13 residues. In DNA, the CDR3 is TGTGCCAGCACCTTCGGGGGTGGGGAGACCCAGTACTTC. Protein: CASTFGGGETQYF.

This clonotype showed up just a few times. The V call is TRBV7-9, the J call TRBJ2-3, with 7 nucleotides matching TRBD2. This CDR3 has 14 amino acids. Germline V gene lookup returns CDR1 SEHNR and CDR2 FQNEAQ (reference sequence). The V and J ends lost 4 bases and 2 bases, in that order; junction bases with no gene match: 3. CDR3 in amino acids: CASSSGGFTDTQYF. DNA for the CDR3: TGTGCCAGCAGCTCCGGGGGGTTCACAGATACGCAGTATTTT.

This clonotype was seen a few times. This chain uses TRBV15 with TRBJ2-5, with 7 positions matching TRBD1. The CDR3 spans 15 residues. The trim removed 1 base at V and 5 bases at J, leaving 7 bases unmatched. The germline V gene encodes CDR1 LNHNV and CDR2 YYDKDF (reference sequence). The CDR3 sequence is CATSRGTGGGETQYF. CDR3 DNA: TGTGCCACCAGCAGAGGGACAGGTGGCGGCGAGACCCAGTACTTC.

In this sample, this clonotype turned up once. CDR3 region: CASSAWDSTNEQFF. The CDR3 coding sequence is TGTGCCAGCTCAGCTTGGGACAGTACAAATGAGCAGTTCTTC. The chain employs TRBV18 and TRBJ2-1, with 7 positions matching TRBD1. The CDR3 sequence is 14 residues long. CDR1 and CDR2 (germline): KGHSH, LQKENI. The ends lost 5 bases at V and 7 bases at J; junction bases unmatched: 8.